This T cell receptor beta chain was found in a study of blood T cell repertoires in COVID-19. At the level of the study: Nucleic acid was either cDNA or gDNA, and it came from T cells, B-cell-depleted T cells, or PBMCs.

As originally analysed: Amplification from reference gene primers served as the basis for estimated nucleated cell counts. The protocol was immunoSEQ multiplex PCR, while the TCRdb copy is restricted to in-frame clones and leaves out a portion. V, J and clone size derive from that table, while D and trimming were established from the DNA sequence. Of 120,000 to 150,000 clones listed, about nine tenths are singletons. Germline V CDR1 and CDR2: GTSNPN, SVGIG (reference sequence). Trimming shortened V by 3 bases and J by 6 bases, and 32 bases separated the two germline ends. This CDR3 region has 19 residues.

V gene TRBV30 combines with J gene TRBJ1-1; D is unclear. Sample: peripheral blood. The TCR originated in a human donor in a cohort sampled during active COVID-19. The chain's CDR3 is CAWSPGGLVAGFMFSEAFF. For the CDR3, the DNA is TGTGCCTGGAGCCCAGGCGGTCTGGTTGCGGGGTTTATGTTTTCTGAAGCTTTCTTT.